This TCR beta chain derives from a study of CD8+ T cells in alopecia areata. Regarding treatment: oral pan-JAK inhibitor, 5-10 mg twice daily. As regards this clone: The target antigen is unknown.

Findings and caveats of the study: Greater clonality was observed in lesional scalp samples, especially alopecia totalis/universalis, versus normal scalp. Clonality in the scalp and expanded CD8+ clones ranked among the top 100 were significantly decreased by tofacitinib. The presence of one nonresponder keeps the tie between baseline CD8+ expansion and response uncertain.

The authors extracted RNA and reverse transcribed it into cDNA as the sequencing template. This table comes from immunoSEQ multiplex PCR, and its TCRdb copy is limited to in-frame clones, with some not included. The table has more than 85,000 clones, approximately 66% seen once. This clonotype was sampled from a human donor with alopecia areata. The sequences come from CD8+ T cells sorted from blood, collected at week 4, from a patient treated with tofacitinib.

CDR3 in amino acids: CASEAVGESYEQYF. The DNA for the CDR3 is TGTGCCAGCGAAGCCGTAGGGGAATCCTACGAGCAGTACTTC. The rearrangement links TRBV7-2 to TRBJ2-7; maybe TRBD1 (5 bases). The CDR3 runs to 14 residues. Germline CDR1 reads SGHTA; CDR2 reads FQGNSA. Trimming pared 8 bases from V and 1 base from J, leaving 15 bases between. The full variable domain, rest sourced from reference TRBV7-2 and TRBJ2-7, is GAGVSQSPSNKVTEKGKDVELRCDPISGHTALYWYRQSLGQGLEFLIYFQGNSAPDKSGLPSDRFSAERTGGSVSTLTIQRTQQEDSAVYLCASEAVGESYEQYFGPGTRLTVT.